Here is one T cell receptor beta chain with its context. What it binds is unknown. V was pared by 0 bases and J by 6 bases, with 8 bases between. CDR1 and CDR2 from the germline V gene are MNHEY and SMNVEV (reference sequence). This CDR3 has 13 residues. TCRdb reprocessed the reads with MiXCR, giving one entry per CDR3 protein. Of about 110,000 distinct CDR3 sequences detected, less than 55% appear once; the ten largest clones hold roughly 70%. The source of the sample is a study of T cell repertoires in cytomegalovirus infection. Findings and caveats of the study: Ex vivo responses were dominated by HLA-C-restricted CMV-specific TCR beta clonotypes.

This receptor was taken from a human donor in good health (CMV status not recorded). Some clones in this sample may be carry-over from other donors' samples. Sequenced material: CD8+ T cells from cultured PBMCs, taken from culture after CMV antigen stimulation. V and J are TRBV27 and TRBJ1-1, with D maybe TRBD1 (5 bases). CDR3 DNA: TGTGCCAGCAGTTTATCTAGGGGTTCTGAAGCTTTCTTT. This codes for CASSLSRGSEAFF.